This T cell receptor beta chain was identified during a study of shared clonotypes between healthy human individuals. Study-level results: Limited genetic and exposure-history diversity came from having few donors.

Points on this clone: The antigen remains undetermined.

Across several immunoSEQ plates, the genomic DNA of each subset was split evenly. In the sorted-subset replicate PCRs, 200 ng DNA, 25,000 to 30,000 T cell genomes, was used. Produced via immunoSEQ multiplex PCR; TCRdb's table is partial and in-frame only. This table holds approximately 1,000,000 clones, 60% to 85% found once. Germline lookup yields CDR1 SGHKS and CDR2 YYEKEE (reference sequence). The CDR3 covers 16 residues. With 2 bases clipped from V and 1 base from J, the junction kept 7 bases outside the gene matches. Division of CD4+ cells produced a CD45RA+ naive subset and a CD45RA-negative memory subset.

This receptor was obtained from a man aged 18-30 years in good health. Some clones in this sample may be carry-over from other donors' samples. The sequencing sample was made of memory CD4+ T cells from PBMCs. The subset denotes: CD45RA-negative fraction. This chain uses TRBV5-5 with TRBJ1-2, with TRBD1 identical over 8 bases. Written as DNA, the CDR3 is TGTGCCAGCAGCTTCCAGACAGGGGTGGGTAACTATGGCTACACCTTC. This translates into CASSFQTGVGNYGYTF.